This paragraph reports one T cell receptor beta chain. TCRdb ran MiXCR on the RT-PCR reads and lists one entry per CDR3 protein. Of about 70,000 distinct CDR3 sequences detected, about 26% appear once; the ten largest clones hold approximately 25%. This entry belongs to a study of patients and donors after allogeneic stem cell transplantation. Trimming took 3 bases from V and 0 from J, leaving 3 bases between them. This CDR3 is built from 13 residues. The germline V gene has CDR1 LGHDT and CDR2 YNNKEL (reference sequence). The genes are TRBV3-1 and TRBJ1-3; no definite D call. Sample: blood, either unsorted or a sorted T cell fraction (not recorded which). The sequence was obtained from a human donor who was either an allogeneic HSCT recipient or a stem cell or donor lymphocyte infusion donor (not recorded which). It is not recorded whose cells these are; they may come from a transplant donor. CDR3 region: CASSQASGNTIYF. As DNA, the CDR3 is TGTGCCAGCAGCCAGGCCTCTGGAAACACCATATATTTT.